This TCR beta chain was captured in a study of blood T cell repertoires in COVID-19. On the study more broadly: Whether acute or convalescent, the COVID-19 samples came from the United States, Italy and Spain.

The method was immunoSEQ multiplex PCR; TCRdb's version includes in-frame clones alone and lacks a portion of them. The sample carries 100,000 to 120,000 clones, roughly 79% recorded once. Germline V lookup: CDR1 SGHRS, CDR2 YFSETQ. The V end was cut by 8 bases, the J end by 0 bases, with 14 bases between. This CDR3 is 14 amino acids long. The TCR was taken from a woman at least 80 years old with active or convalescent COVID-19. The chain carries TRBV5-1 and TRBJ1-1; D not resolved. The sequencing input was peripheral blood. The CDR3 is CASFKGAMNTEAFF. CDR3 DNA: TGCGCCAGTTTCAAAGGAGCTATGAACACTGAAGCTTTCTTT.